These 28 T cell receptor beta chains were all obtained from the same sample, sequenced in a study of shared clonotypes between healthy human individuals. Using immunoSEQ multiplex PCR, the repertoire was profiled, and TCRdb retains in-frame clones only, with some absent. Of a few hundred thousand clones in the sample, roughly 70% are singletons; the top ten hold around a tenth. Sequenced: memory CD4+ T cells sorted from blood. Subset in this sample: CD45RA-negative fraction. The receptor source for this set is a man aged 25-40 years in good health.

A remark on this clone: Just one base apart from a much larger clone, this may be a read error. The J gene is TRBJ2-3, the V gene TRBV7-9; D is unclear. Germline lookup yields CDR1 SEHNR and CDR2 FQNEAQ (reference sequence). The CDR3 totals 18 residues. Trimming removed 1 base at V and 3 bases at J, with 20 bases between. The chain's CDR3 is CASSLGYGDRRNTDTQYF. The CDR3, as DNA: TGTGCCAGCAGCTTAGGGTACGGCGATCGGCGGAATACAGATACGCAGTATTTT. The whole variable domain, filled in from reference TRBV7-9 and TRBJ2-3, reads DTGVSQNPRHKITKRGQNVTFRCDPISEHNRLYWYRQTLGQGPEFLTYFQNEAQLEKSRLLSDRFSAERPKGSFSTLEIQRTEQGDSAMYLCASSLGYGDRRNTDTQYFGPGTRLTVL.

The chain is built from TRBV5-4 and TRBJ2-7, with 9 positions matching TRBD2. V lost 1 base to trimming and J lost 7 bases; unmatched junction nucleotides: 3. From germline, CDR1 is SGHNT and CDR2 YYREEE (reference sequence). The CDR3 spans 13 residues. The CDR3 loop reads CASSLRLAGEQYF. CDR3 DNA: TGTGCCAGCAGCTTGAGGCTAGCGGGAGAGCAGTACTTC.

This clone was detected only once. The CDR3 region is CASSGMTGGYGEQYF. The CDR3 nucleotides are TGTGCCAGCAGTGGAATGACAGGGGGCTATGGCGAGCAGTACTTC. The chain uses TRBV6-1 and TRBJ2-7; 10 nucleotides line up with TRBD1. The CDR3 spans 15 residues. Germline V lookup: CDR1 MNHNS, CDR2 SASEGT. V was clipped by 4 bases and J by 6 bases; unmatched bases: 9.

The CDR3 sequence: CASSQLGMTDTQYF. The DNA of the CDR3 is TGTGCCAGCAGCCAGCTGGGTATGACAGATACGCAGTATTTT. The rearrangement uses TRBV14 and TRBJ2-3; D is unresolved. This CDR3 has 14 amino acids. Germline CDR1 reads SGHDN; CDR2 reads FVKESK. With 3 bases removed from V and 3 bases from J, the gap between germline ends came to 10 bases.

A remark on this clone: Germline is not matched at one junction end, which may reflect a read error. The CDR3 coding sequence is TGCGCCAGCAGCCAAGATATTAGGACTAGCGTGGTCTTC. As protein: CASSQDIRTSVVF. The V gene is TRBV4-1, the J gene TRBJ2-1; 9 nucleotides agree with TRBD2. Germline lookup yields CDR1 MGHRA and CDR2 YSYEKL. This CDR3 has 13 amino acids.

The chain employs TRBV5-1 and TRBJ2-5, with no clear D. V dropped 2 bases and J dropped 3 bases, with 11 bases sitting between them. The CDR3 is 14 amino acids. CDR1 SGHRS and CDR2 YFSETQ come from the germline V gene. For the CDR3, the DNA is TGCGCCAGCAGCTTTAATTACAGAGAAGAGACCCAGTACTTC. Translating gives CASSFNYREETQYF.

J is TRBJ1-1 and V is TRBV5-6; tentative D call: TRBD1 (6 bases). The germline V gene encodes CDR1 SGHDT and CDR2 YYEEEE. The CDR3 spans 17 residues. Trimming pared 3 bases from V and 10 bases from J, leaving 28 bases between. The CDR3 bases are TGTGCCAGCAGCTATGGAGGGATATTCGTGAGGGGGGATGGAGCTTTCTTT. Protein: CASSYGGIFVRGDGAFF.

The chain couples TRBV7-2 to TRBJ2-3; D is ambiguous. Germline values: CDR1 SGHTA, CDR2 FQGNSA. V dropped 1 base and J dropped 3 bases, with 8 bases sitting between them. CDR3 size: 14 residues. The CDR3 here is CASSLDGLTDTQYF. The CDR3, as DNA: TGTGCCAGCAGCTTAGATGGGCTAACAGATACGCAGTATTTT.

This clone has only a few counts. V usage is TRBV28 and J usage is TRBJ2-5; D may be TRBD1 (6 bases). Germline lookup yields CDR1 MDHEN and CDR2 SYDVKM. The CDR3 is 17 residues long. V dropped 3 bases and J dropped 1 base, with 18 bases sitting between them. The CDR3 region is CASSFVPRGRLQETQYF. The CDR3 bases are TGTGCCAGCAGTTTCGTCCCCAGGGGACGGCTCCAAGAGACCCAGTACTTC.

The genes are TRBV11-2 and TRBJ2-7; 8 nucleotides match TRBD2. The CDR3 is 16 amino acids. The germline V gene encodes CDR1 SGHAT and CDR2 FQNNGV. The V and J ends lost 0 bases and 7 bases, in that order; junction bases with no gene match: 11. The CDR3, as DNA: TGTGCCAGCAGCTTAGATCAGGGTCTAGCGGGCCGGGAGCAGTACTTC. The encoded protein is CASSLDQGLAGREQYF.

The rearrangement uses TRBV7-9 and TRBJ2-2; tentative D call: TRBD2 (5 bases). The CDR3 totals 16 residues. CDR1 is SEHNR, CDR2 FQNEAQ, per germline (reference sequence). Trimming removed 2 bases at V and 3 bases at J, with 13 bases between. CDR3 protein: CASSLRALAYTGELFF. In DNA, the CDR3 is TGTGCCAGCAGCTTAAGGGCTCTAGCTTACACCGGGGAGCTGTTTTTT.

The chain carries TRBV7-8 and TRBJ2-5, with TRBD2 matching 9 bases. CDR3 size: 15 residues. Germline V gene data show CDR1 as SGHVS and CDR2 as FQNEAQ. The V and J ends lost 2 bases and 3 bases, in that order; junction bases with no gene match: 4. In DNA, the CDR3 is TGTGCCAGCAGCTTACTTAGCGGGAGTAAAGAGACCCAGTACTTC. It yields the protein CASSLLSGSKETQYF.

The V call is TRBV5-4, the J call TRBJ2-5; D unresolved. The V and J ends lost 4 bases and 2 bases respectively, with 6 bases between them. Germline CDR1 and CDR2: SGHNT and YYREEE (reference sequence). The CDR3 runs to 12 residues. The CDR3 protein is CASSHLQETQYF. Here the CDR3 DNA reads TGTGCCAGCAGCCACCTACAAGAGACCCAGTACTTC.

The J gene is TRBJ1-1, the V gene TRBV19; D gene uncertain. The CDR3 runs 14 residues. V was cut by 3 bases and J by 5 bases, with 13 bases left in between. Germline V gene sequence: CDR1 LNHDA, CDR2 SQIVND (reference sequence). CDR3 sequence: CASSIHTDGTEAFF. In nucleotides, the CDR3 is TGTGCCAGTAGTATCCACACAGACGGGACTGAAGCTTTCTTT.

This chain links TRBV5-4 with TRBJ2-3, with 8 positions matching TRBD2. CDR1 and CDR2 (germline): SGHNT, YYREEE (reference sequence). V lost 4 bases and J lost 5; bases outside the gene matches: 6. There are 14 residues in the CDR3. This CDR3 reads CASSPAGGGDTQYF. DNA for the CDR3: TGTGCCAGCAGCCCCGCGGGGGGTGGAGATACGCAGTATTTT.

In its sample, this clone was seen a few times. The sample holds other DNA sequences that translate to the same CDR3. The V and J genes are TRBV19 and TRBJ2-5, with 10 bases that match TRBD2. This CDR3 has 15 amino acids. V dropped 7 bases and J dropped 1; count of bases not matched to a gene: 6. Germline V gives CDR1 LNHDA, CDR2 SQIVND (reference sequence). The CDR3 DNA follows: TGTGCCAGTACTTTGACTAGCGGGTCCCAAGAGACCCAGTACTTC. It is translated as CASTLTSGSQETQYF.

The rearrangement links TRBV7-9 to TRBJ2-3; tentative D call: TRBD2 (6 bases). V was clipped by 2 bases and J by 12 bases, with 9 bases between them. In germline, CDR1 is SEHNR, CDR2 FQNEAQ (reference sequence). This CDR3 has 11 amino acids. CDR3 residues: CASSLYGTQYF. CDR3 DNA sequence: TGTGCCAGCAGCTTATACGGGACTCAGTATTTT.

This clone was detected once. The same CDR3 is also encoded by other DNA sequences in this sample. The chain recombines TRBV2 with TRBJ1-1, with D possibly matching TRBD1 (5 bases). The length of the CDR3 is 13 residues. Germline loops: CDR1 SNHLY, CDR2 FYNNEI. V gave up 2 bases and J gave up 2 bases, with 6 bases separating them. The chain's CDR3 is CASSEQGNTEAFF. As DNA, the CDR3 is TGTGCCAGCAGTGAACAGGGCAACACTGAAGCTTTCTTT.

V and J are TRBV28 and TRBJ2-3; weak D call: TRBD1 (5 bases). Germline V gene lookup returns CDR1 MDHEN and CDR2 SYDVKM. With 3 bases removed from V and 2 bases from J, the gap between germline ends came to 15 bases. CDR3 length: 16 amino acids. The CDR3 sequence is CASSLPGMSPTDTQYF. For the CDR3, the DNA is TGTGCCAGCAGTTTGCCAGGGATGAGCCCCACAGATACGCAGTATTTT.

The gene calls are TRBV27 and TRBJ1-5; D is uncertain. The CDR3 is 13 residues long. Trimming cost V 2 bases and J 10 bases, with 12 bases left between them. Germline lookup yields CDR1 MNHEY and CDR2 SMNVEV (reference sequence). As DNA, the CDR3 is TGTGCCAGCAGTTTAACCCTGGCCACACCCCAGCATTTT. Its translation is CASSLTLATPQHF.

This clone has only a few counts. CDR3 sequence (DNA): TGCGCCAGCGTGGGGACAAGAACTGGAAACACCATATATTTT. Translation: CASVGTRTGNTIYF. J is TRBJ1-3 and V is TRBV23-1, with D possibly being TRBD1 (6 bases). TRBV23-1 qualifies as an ORF whose function is uncertain. V lost 8 bases and J lost 2, with 13 bases in between. The CDR3 runs to 14 residues.

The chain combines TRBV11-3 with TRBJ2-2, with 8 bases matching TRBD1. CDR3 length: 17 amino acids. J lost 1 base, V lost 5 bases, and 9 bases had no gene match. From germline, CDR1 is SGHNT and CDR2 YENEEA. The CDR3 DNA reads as TGTGCCAGCAGCCTAAGTCTAGGGACAGGGAACACCGGGGAGCTGTTTTTT. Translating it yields CASSLSLGTGNTGELFF.

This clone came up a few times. CDR3 sequence (DNA): TGTGCCTGGATACGAGCAGGGGGCGGGGAGACCCAGTACTTC. It is translated as CAWIRAGGGETQYF. J is TRBJ2-5 and V is TRBV30; TRBD1 aligns across 8 bases. CDR3 length equals 14 residues. Unmatched junction bases numbered 9, after V lost 4 bases and J lost 5 bases. CDR1 GTSNPN and CDR2 SVGIG come from the germline V gene (reference sequence).

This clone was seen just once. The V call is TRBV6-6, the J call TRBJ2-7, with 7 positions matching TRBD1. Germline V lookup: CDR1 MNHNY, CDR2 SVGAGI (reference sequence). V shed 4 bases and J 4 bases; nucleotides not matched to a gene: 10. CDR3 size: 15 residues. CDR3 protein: CASSWGLDRPYEQYF. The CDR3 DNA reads TGTGCCAGCAGTTGGGGCCTGGACAGGCCGTACGAGCAGTACTTC.

The CDR3: CASSGTSGYEQYF. The CDR3 DNA is TGTGCCAGTAGTGGGACTAGCGGCTACGAGCAGTACTTC. The rearrangement uses TRBV19 and TRBJ2-7, with 11 positions matching TRBD2. The V segment lost 5 bases and the J segment 3 bases; nucleotides outside the gene matches: 0. The CDR3 consists of 13 residues. Germline V CDR1 and CDR2: LNHDA, SQIVND (reference sequence).

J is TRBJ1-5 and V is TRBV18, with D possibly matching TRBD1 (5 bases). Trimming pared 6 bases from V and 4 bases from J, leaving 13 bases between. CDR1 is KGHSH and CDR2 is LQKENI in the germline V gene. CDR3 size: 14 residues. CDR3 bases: TGTGCCAGCTCTCGACCGGAGGGGAATCAGCCCCAGCATTTT. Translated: CASSRPEGNQPQHF.

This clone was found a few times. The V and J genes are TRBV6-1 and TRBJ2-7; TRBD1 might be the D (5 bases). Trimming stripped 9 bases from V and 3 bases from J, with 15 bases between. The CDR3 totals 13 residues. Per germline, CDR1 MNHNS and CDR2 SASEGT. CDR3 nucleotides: TGTGCCAGTTCCCAGGGCATCCACTACGAGCAGTACTTC. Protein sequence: CASSQGIHYEQYF.

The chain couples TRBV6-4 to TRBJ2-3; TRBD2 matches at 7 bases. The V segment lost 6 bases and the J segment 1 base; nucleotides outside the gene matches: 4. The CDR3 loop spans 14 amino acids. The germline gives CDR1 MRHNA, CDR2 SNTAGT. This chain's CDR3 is CASSYTSGTDTQYF. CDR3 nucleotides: TGTGCCAGCAGCTATACTAGCGGCACAGATACGCAGTATTTT.